This is a list of T cell receptor beta chains from one sample in a study of Ad26.COV2.S vaccination and SARS-CoV-2 variants. This table comes from immunoSEQ multiplex PCR, and its TCRdb copy is limited to in-frame clones, with some not included. Here the sample spans about 350,000 clones, 88% being singletons. The material sequenced was peripheral blood, taken in a trial of Ad26.COV2.S vaccine versus placebo. Receptors were obtained from a person between 18 and 65 years old who received the Ad26.COV2.S COVID-19 vaccine or a placebo. The CDR3 runs from the conserved cysteine through the conserved F or W. The order of the fields is clone size, V gene, J gene, D gene, CDR3 DNA, CDR3 protein. The D gene is left open where the match is weak. Only some rows state a clone size, as once, few, many or a class for expanded clones.

.	TRBV6-5	TRBJ2-3	TRBD2	TGTGCCAGCCGCGCGGGAGTAACAGATACGCAGTATTTT	CASRAGVTDTQYF
.	TRBV14	TRBJ2-1	.	TGTGCCAGCAGCCAAGATTTAGTACCAGGTGGTCATGAGCAGTTCTTC	CASSQDLVPGGHEQFF
.	TRBV5-1	TRBJ2-3	TRBD2	TGCGCCAGCAGCCTAGTAGCGGGGTCCAGCACAGATACGCAGTATTTT	CASSLVAGSSTDTQYF
.	TRBV28	TRBJ1-6	TRBD1	TGTGCCAGCAGAGTTCAGGACAGGCCTTATTCACCCCTCCACTTT	CASRVQDRPYSPLHF
.	TRBV5-5	TRBJ2-7	.	TGTGCCAGCAGGAGCCTCGGGTCCTACGAGCAGTACTTC	CASRSLGSYEQYF
.	TRBV3-1/TRBV3-2	TRBJ1-3	.	TGTGCCAGCAGCCCCGGGACGCAAGGAAACACCATATATTTT	CASSPGTQGNTIYF
.	TRBV14	TRBJ2-1	.	TGTGCCAGCAGCCAATCCCGACTAGTGGGAGAGCAGTTCTTC	CASSQSRLVGEQFF
.	TRBV6-6	TRBJ1-5	.	TGTGCCAGCAGTCTCCTCGGTTCGGGTCAGCCCCAGCATTTT	CASSLLGSGQPQHF
.	TRBV7-3	TRBJ2-2	.	TGTGCCAGCAGCTCCCCACTAGAGAACACCGGGGAGCTGTTTTTT	CASSSPLENTGELFF
.	TRBV7-3	TRBJ2-2	.	TGTGCCAGCAGCTCCACGGGGCGGAACACCGGGGAGCTGTTTTTT	CASSSTGRNTGELFF
.	TRBV4-3	TRBJ2-5	TRBD2	TGCGCCAGCAGTCCTGGACTAGCGGGGGGGGGAGAGACCCAGTACTTC	CASSPGLAGGGETQYF
.	TRBV5-1	TRBJ2-1	TRBD2	TGCGCCAGCAGCCTAGGTCCCGGGACTAGCGGGATCGTCTACAATGAGCAGTTCTTC	CASSLGPGTSGIVYNEQFF
.	TRBV5-1	TRBJ2-5	TRBD1	TGCGCCAGCAGCCTAAACCTCAGGGGGGAGACCCAGTACTTC	CASSLNLRGETQYF
.	TRBV30	TRBJ1-5	.	TGTGCCTGGAGTGTACTGAACACGGATCAGCCCCAGCATTTT	CAWSVLNTDQPQHF
.	TRBV28	TRBJ2-7	TRBD1	TGTGCCAGCAGCCGGACAGGGGGGGAGCAGTACTTC	CASSRTGGEQYF
.	TRBV7-2	TRBJ2-6	.	TGTGCCAGCAGCTTATGGGGGAGTTATGACTCTGGGGCCAACGTCCTGACTTTC	CASSLWGSYDSGANVLTF
.	TRBV30	TRBJ2-3	TRBD1	TGTGCCTGGTCGCGAGGGACAGGTTTGACAGATACGCAGTATTTT	CAWSRGTGLTDTQYF
.	TRBV13	TRBJ1-2	TRBD1	TGTGCCAGCAGCTTAGCGGACAGGGAATCAAAAGGCTACACCTTC	CASSLADRESKGYTF
.	TRBV18	TRBJ1-4	.	TGTGCCAGCTCCCCCGCCGCCTGGGGTGGTGAAAAACTGTTTTTT	CASSPAAWGGEKLFF
.	TRBV5-5	TRBJ1-3	.	TGTGCCAGCAGCCTAACAGACAGCTTGTATCCTGGAAACACCATATATTTT	CASSLTDSLYPGNTIYF
.	TRBV18	TRBJ2-7	.	TGTGCCAGCTCACCTAGGGCCGGGGGAGGTGGCGAGCAGTACTTC	CASSPRAGGGGEQYF
.	TRBV2	TRBJ1-2	TRBD1	TGTGCCAGCAGGCGCGTACAGGGGGGCGGCTACACCTTC	CASRRVQGGGYTF
few	TRBV20-1	TRBJ1-1	TRBD1	TGCAGTGCACCGGGACAGGGAGGAGCTTTCTTT	CSAPGQGGAFF
.	TRBV16	TRBJ1-5	.	TGTGCCAGCAGCCAATTGGGGGGTTATAGCAATCAGCCCCAGCATTTT	CASSQLGGYSNQPQHF
.	TRBV6-5	TRBJ2-2	.	TGTGCCTGCAACTCACAGGGAACCGGGGAGCTGTTTTTT	CACNSQGTGELFF
.	TRBV7-6	TRBJ2-7	.	TGTGCCAGCAGCTTAGATGGGGTAGACGAGCAGTACTTC	CASSLDGVDEQYF
.	TRBV7-9	TRBJ2-2	.	TGTGCCAGCAGCCAGGACACCGTCACCGGGGAGCTGTTTTTT	CASSQDTVTGELFF
.	TRBV9	TRBJ2-3	.	TGTGCCAGCAGCCCGCCGGGGGGCCGCGATACGCAGTATTTT	CASSPPGGRDTQYF
.	TRBV27	TRBJ1-5	.	TGTGCCAGCAGAAGTGGAGGACAGCCCCAGCATTTT	CASRSGGQPQHF
.	TRBV7-2	TRBJ1-6	TRBD1	TGTGCCAGCAGCTTAGCCCGGACAGGTTCTTATAATTCACCCCTCCACTTT	CASSLARTGSYNSPLHF
.	TRBV19	TRBJ1-1	TRBD1	TGTGCCAGTAGGACAGGGGAAGGGAACACTGAAGCTTTCTTT	CASRTGEGNTEAFF
.	TRBV5-1	TRBJ2-4	.	TGCGCCAGCAGCTTGGAGCCACCCAGGGCCCCAAACATTCAGTACTTC	CASSLEPPRAPNIQYF
.	TRBV2	TRBJ1-2	.	TGTGCCAGCAGTGTAGTAACAGCTCATGGCTACACCTTC	CASSVVTAHGYTF
.	TRBV6-5	TRBJ1-2	.	TGTGCCAGCAGTTACACGACAGGAGCTAACTATGGCTACACCTTC	CASSYTTGANYGYTF
.	TRBV9	TRBJ2-3	.	TGTGCCAGCAGCGTATCGGGGCGCACAGATACGCAGTATTTT	CASSVSGRTDTQYF
.	TRBV7-2	TRBJ1-1	.	TGTGCCAGCAGCTTATCCGCAGGGCGGGGCACTGAAGCTTTCTTT	CASSLSAGRGTEAFF
.	TRBV5-1	TRBJ2-7	.	TGCGCCAGCAGCTTGGGAGCTCAGGGGAACGAGCAGTACTTC	CASSLGAQGNEQYF
.	TRBV27	TRBJ2-7	.	TGTGCCACCGGGCAGGCCGGGGTGCAGTACTTC	CATGQAGVQYF
.	TRBV6-5	TRBJ1-4	.	TGTGCCAGCAGGGAGACGGATGAAAAACTGTTTTTT	CASRETDEKLFF
.	TRBV11-3	TRBJ1-1	.	TGTGCCAGCAGCTACGGGAGGAGCACTGAAGCTTTCTTT	CASSYGRSTEAFF
.	TRBV7-6	TRBJ2-5	.	TGTGCCAGCAGCTTATATGGGGGGGCTGGCGAGACCCAGTACTTC	CASSLYGGAGETQYF
.	TRBV10-3	TRBJ2-2	TRBD2	TGTGCCATCAGTCCGGGACTAGCGGGAGCTAACGGGGAGCTGTTTTTT	CAISPGLAGANGELFF
few	TRBV13	TRBJ1-5	TRBD1	TGTGCCAGCAGCTTAGGGGGACAGGGGAATCAGCCCCAGCATTTT	CASSLGGQGNQPQHF
.	TRBV19	TRBJ1-2	TRBD1	TGTGCCAGTAGTTGGCGGACAGGGCCGTTGCTTATATATGGCTACACCTTC	CASSWRTGPLLIYGYTF
.	TRBV11-1	TRBJ2-3	.	TGTGCCAGCAGCCTACGGCTGGAGGGGACAGATACGCAGTATTTT	CASSLRLEGTDTQYF
few	TRBV5-1	TRBJ2-7	TRBD1	TGCGCCAGCAGCCAGGGGACAGGGGGTATCTACGAGCAGTACTTC	CASSQGTGGIYEQYF